What follows are 12 T cell receptor beta chains derived from one specimen sequenced in a study of T cell changes during pregnancy in multiple sclerosis. Sequencing was performed with immunoSEQ multiplex PCR; in TCRdb, only in-frame clones are kept and a portion is missing. The profile shows approximately 99,000 clones, around nine tenths of them singletons. Sequencing was performed on peripheral blood, taken in the second trimester of pregnancy. These TCRs come from a female donor in good health, enrolled as a control in a pregnancy study.

V usage is TRBV5-1 and J usage is TRBJ2-3, with D tentatively TRBD2 (6 bases). Germline V lookup: CDR1 SGHRS, CDR2 YFSETQ. The V and J ends lost 2 bases and 4 bases respectively, with 14 bases between them. The CDR3 is made up of 15 amino acids. This chain's CDR3 is CASSFTTSGADTQYF. The CDR3 DNA reads TGCGCCAGCAGCTTCACAACTTCGGGAGCAGATACGCAGTATTTT.

V gene TRBV4-1 combines with J gene TRBJ1-3; D call uncertain. Trimming stripped 1 base from V and 0 bases from J, with 10 bases between. Germline CDR1 and CDR2: MGHRA and YSYEKL. The CDR3 length is 16 residues. CDR3 residues: CASSQGQAYSGNTIYF. In nucleotides, the CDR3 is TGCGCCAGCAGCCAAGGGCAGGCGTACTCTGGAAACACCATATATTTT.

This chain connects TRBV2 to TRBJ1-4, with TRBD1 as a possible D gene (5 bases). V was cut by 6 bases and J by 0 bases, with 11 bases left in between. Germline values: CDR1 SNHLY, CDR2 FYNNEI. CDR3 length equals 15 residues. In nucleotides, the CDR3 is TGTGCCAGCAGGGGGGGGGTTTCAACTAATGAAAAACTGTTTTTT. The encoded protein is CASRGGVSTNEKLFF.

The chain has TRBV30 and TRBJ2-7, with 8 bases lining up with TRBD1. The ends lost 3 bases at V and 3 bases at J; junction bases unmatched: 4. The CDR3 is 13 residues long. Germline V gene lookup returns CDR1 GTSNPN and CDR2 SVGIG (reference sequence). The CDR3 here is CAWRGDRNYEQYF. The CDR3 bases are TGTGCCTGGAGGGGGGACAGGAACTACGAGCAGTACTTC.

This chain uses TRBV7-8 with TRBJ2-7, with 7 bases matching TRBD1. The ends lost 5 bases at V and 4 bases at J; junction bases unmatched: 14. Germline CDR1 reads SGHVS; CDR2 reads FQNEAQ. The CDR3 totals 16 residues. CDR3 DNA sequence: TGTGCCAGCAGCCCCGCTGGAACAGGGGCAAGGTACGAGCAGTACTTC. This codes for CASSPAGTGARYEQYF. Looking up the rest from reference TRBV7-8 and TRBJ2-7 gives the full variable domain: GAGVSQSPRYKVAKRGQDVALRCDPISGHVSLFWYQQALGQGPEFLTYFQNEAQLDKSGLPSDRFFAERPEGSVSTLKIQRTQQEDSAVYLCASSPAGTGARYEQYFGPGTRLTVT.

This chain links TRBV12-2 with TRBJ2-1; no check of the table's D call, TRBD2, against the DNA was made. TRBV12-2 is an annotated pseudogene. This CDR3 is 20 amino acids long. CDR3 amino acids: CASRLLTELAGGSSYNEQFF. Written as DNA, the CDR3 is TGTGCAAGTCGCTTATTAACCGAACTAGCGGGGGGGTCCTCCTACAATGAGCAGTTCTTC.

The chain uses TRBV7-2 and TRBJ2-7, with a possible D match to TRBD2 (7 bases). Germline loops: CDR1 SGHTA, CDR2 FQGNSA. The ends were cut back, 8 bases at V and 2 bases at J, with 19 bases in the middle. There are 15 residues in the CDR3. In nucleotides, the CDR3 is TGTGCCAGCTACGAGGGGGGGACGGGGACCTACGAGCAGTACTTC. This translates into CASYEGGTGTYEQYF.

This clone was observed a single time. This chain uses TRBV30 with TRBJ2-7; 8 bases align to TRBD2. V was clipped by 2 bases and J by 2 bases; unmatched bases: 17. In germline, CDR1 is GTSNPN, CDR2 SVGIG (reference sequence). CDR3 length: 18 residues. The CDR3 sequence: CAWSSLRAGASRAYEQYF. The CDR3 bases are TGTGCCTGGAGTTCCCTGCGAGCGGGAGCTAGCAGGGCCTACGAGCAGTACTTC.

This clone has more than one count but fewer than ten. The chain is built from TRBV5-1 and TRBJ2-3, with 11 bases lining up with TRBD2. The CDR3 loop spans 18 amino acids. Germline assignment: CDR1 SGHRS and CDR2 YFSETQ. The trim removed 0 bases at V and 5 bases at J, leaving 11 bases unmatched. CDR3 sequence reads: CASSLARLAGGRVDTQYF. CDR3 DNA: TGCGCCAGCAGCTTGGCTCGGTTAGCGGGGGGGCGAGTAGATACGCAGTATTTT.

This clone was seen a single time. This rearrangement joins TRBV9 to TRBJ1-6; 10 bases line up with TRBD1. The CDR3 has 16 residues. In germline, CDR1 is SGDLS, CDR2 YYNGEE. V was clipped by 5 bases and J by 7 bases; unmatched bases: 9. CDR3 bases: TGTGCCAGCAGTGAGACAGGGGGCGCAGGGAATTCACCCCTCCACTTT. Translating gives CASSETGGAGNSPLHF. The full variable domain, with the rest looked up from reference TRBV9 and TRBJ1-6, is DSGVTQTPKHLITATGQRVTLRCSPRSGDLSVYWYQQSLDQGLQFLIQYYNGEERAKGNILERFSAQQFPDLHSELNLSSLELGDSALYFCASSETGGAGNSPLHFGNGTRLTVT.

The chain combines TRBV19 with TRBJ1-1; 7 bases are a match to TRBD1. The V gene's germline CDR1 is LNHDA and CDR2 SQIVND (reference sequence). The CDR3 consists of 14 residues. With 6 bases clipped from V and 1 base from J, the junction kept 5 bases outside the gene matches. The CDR3 loop reads CASREGQSNTEAFF. The DNA of the CDR3 is TGTGCCAGTAGGGAGGGACAGTCGAACACTGAAGCTTTCTTT.

Only one count was recorded for this clone. The V and J genes are TRBV6-4 and TRBJ2-1; D perhaps matches TRBD2 (6 bases). Trimming removed 2 bases at V and 10 bases at J, with 12 bases between. There are 13 residues in the CDR3. Looked up from germline, CDR1 is MRHNA and CDR2 is SNTAGT. For the CDR3, the DNA is TGTGCCAGCAGTGACCGACTAGTAGGCGAGCAGTTCTTC. It is translated as CASSDRLVGEQFF.